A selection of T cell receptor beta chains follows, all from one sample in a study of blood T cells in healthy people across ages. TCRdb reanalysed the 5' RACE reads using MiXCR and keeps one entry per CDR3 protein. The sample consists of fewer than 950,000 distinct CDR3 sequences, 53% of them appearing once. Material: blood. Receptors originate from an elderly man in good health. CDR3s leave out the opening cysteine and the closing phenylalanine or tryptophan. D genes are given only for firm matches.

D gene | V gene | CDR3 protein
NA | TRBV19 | ASSRVPRVNTEAF
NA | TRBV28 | ASSPSRRAVNEQF
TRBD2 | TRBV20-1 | SASPGLAGLGEQY
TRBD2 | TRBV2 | ASRVNSGSLGEQF
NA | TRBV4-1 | ASSQVADYGYT
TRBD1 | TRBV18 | ASSPDRGVSGGYT
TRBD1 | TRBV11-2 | ASRRPGTGQETQY
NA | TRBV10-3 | AISEFRGEQY
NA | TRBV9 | ASSAAGRTPYNEQF
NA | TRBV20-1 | SAAGPTYEQY
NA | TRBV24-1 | ATSDEREKLF
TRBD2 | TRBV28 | ASTPMGGRRRGVYQETQY
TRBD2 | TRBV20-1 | SARRRGGYEQY
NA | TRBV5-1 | ASSLEPPYNEQF
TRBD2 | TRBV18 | ASSPPGGPDEQY
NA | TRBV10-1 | ASTRDTQETQY
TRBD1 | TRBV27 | ASSPGQVPNEKLF
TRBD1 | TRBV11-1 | ASSFGTDLSEQY
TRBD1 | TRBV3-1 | ASSLGQGTAGYT
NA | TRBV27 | ASSLLSQGNGYGYT
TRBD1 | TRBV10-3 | AISAERGRGGYT
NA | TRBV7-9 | ASSPPVPLLAEQY
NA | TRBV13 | ASSLGQVNQNQPQH
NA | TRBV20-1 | SARAGTHYNEQF
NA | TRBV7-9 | ASSLLAYNEQY
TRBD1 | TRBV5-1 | ASSPGTVQNQPQH
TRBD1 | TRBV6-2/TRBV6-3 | ASTPYGQGLNEQF
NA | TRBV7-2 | ASSPRSPNYDYT
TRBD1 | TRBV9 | ASTGGDRGNEQF
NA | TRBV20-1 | SAQAGRSRGAQH
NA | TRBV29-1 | SVGDRFFGSGANVLT
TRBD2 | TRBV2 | ASSWSGSDTGELF
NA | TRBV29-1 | SVNMLANYGYT
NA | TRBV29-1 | SVGSALLGYNEQF
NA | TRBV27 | ASSLSRLSGANVLT
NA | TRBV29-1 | SLGHCNSPLH
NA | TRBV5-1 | ASSLQGRIQETQY
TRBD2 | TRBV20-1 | SANTPGGQETQY
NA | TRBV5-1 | ASSLAAGVGYEQY
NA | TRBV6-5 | ASRETEYNEQY
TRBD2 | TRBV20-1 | SAIAGTSGSYEQY